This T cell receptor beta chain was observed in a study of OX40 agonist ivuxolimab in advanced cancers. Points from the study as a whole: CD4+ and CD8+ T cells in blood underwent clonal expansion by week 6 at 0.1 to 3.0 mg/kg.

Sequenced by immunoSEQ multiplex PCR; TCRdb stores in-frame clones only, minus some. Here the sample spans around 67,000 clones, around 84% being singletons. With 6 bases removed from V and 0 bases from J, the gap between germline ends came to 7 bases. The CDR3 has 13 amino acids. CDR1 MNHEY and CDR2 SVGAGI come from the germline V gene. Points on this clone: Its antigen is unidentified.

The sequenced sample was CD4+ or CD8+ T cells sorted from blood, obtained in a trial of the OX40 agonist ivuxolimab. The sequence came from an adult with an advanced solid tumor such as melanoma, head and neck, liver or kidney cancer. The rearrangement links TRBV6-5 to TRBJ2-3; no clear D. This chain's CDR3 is CASRRVSTDTQYF. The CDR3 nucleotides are TGTGCCAGCAGAAGAGTTAGCACAGATACGCAGTATTTT.